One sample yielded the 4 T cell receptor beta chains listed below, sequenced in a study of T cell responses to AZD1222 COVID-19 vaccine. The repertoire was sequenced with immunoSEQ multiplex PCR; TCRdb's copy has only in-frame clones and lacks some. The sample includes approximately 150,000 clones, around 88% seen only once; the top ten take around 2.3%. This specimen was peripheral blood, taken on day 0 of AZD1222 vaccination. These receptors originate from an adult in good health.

CDR3 protein: CASRSDQGFYGYTF. CDR3 nucleotides: TGTGCCAGCAGGAGCGACCAGGGGTTCTATGGCTACACCTTC. The chain has TRBV2 and TRBJ1-2; a weak D match, TRBD1 (6 bases). CDR3 length: 14 residues. Germline V gene data show CDR1 as SNHLY and CDR2 as FYNNEI. The V gene lost 6 bases and the J gene lost 4 bases, with 15 bases spanning the gap.

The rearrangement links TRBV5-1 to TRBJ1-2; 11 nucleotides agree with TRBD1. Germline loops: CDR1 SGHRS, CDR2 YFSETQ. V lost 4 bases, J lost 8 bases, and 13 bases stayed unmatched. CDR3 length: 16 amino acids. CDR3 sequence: CASSLGQGASMGGYTF. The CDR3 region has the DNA TGCGCCAGCAGCCTCGGACAGGGGGCTAGTATGGGAGGCTACACCTTC.

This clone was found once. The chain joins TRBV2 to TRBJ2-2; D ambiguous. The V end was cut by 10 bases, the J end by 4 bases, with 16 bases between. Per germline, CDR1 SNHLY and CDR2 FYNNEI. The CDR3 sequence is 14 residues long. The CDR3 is CATLAGPSTGELFF. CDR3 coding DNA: TGTGCCACCTTAGCAGGCCCGAGCACCGGGGAGCTGTTTTTT.

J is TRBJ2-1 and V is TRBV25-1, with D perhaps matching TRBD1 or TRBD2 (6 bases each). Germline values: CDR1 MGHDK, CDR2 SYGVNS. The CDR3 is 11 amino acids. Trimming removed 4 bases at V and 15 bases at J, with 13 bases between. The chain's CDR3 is CASSGYREAFF. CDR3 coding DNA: TGTGCCAGCAGTGGCTACAGGGAGGCGTTCTTC.